Listed below are T cell receptor beta chains from one sample, sequenced in a study of post-analysis software for immune sequencing data. MiXCR, applied by TCRdb to the PCR reads, yields one record per CDR3 protein. The table shows roughly 570,000 distinct CDR3 sequences, with roughly 34% occurring only once. The specimen sequenced was blood. These receptors were obtained from a girl younger than 18 with multiple sclerosis. CDR3s include the opening cysteine and the closing phenylalanine or tryptophan. The D gene is left open where the match is weak. Not every row has a clone size; where given, it reads once, few, many or a size class.

>TRBV20-1|TRBJ2-3|.|few
TGCAGTGCTAGATGGGCAGGGGCTTTCACAGATACGCAGTATTTT
CSARWAGAFTDTQYF
>TRBV15|TRBJ2-5|.|many
TGTGCCACCAGCAGAGATAGGGTCCAAGAGACCCAGTACTTC
CATSRDRVQETQYF
>TRBV20-1|TRBJ2-7|TRBD1|few
TGCAGTGCTAGGCTACAGGGGGGCTCATACGAGCAGTACTTC
CSARLQGGSYEQYF
>TRBV4-1|TRBJ2-7|.|.
TGCGCCAGCAGCCAAGATCTCCGGAGCTCCTACGAGCAGTACTTC
CASSQDLRSSYEQYF
>TRBV3-1|TRBJ2-7|.|.
TGTGCCAGCAGCCAAGCGTGGGTCAGAGAAACCTACGAGCAGTACTTC
CASSQAWVRETYEQYF
>TRBV20-1|TRBJ2-7|TRBD2|few
TGCAGTGCTAGAGATTTACTAGCGGGGCTCTACGAGCAGTACTTC
CSARDLLAGLYEQYF
>TRBV5-1|TRBJ2-3|.|.
TGCGCCAGCAGCTCAACGGCGGGAAGCACAGATACGCAGTATTTT
CASSSTAGSTDTQYF
>TRBV7-6|TRBJ2-5|TRBD1|few
TGTGCCAGCAGCTGGGGACAGGGCGAAAAAGAGACCCAGTACTTC
CASSWGQGEKETQYF
>TRBV7-2|TRBJ2-1|TRBD2|few
TGTGCCAGCAGCTCCCTAGCGGACTTCTCCTACAATGAGCAGTTCTTC
CASSSLADFSYNEQFF
>TRBV5-5|TRBJ2-7|.|.
TGTGCCAGCAGGCCCGAGGTTTGGGGAAACTACGAGCAGTACTTC
CASRPEVWGNYEQYF
>TRBV5-4|TRBJ2-5|.|many
TGTGCCAGCAGGGAGGCTGGGGGGACCCAGTACTTC
CASREAGGTQYF
>TRBV9|TRBJ2-1|TRBD2|once
TGTGCCAGCAGCGATCGACTAGCGGGGGGTCATGAGCAGTTCTTC
CASSDRLAGGHEQFF
>TRBV27|TRBJ2-7|.|.
TGTGCCGGCATCCCAAAGGACAACTCCTACGAGCAGTACTTC
CAGIPKDNSYEQYF
>TRBV7-3|TRBJ2-5|.|few
TGTGCCAGCAGCTTACCCGGACATGGGGAGACCCAGTACTTC
CASSLPGHGETQYF
>TRBV10-3|TRBJ2-3|TRBD2|.
TGTGCCATCAGGGACCTAGCGGGGGGAACAGATACGCAGTATTTT
CAIRDLAGGTDTQYF
>TRBV7-8|TRBJ2-1|TRBD1|few
TGTGCCAGCAGCAACGCCAGGGACAGAGACAATGAGCAGTTCTTC
CASSNARDRDNEQFF
>TRBV20-1|TRBJ1-1|.|few
TGCAGTGCGTCGGGGACCCTAGGGGACACTGAAGCTTTCTTT
CSASGTLGDTEAFF
>TRBV6-5|TRBJ1-1|.|.
TGTGCCAGCAAAGGCTTGGGACAGAACACTGAAGCTTTCTTT
CASKGLGQNTEAFF
>TRBV11-2|TRBJ1-1|.|once
TGTGCCAGCAGCTTAGGGTTCGGTGGTGAAGCTTTCTTT
CASSLGFGGEAFF
>TRBV7-2|TRBJ2-4|TRBD1|.
TGTGCCAGCAGCTACATCCGGGGACAGGGCCAAAACATTCAGTACTTC
CASSYIRGQGQNIQYF
>TRBV12-3/TRBV12-4|TRBJ1-2|.|.
TGTGCCAGCAGCCGTCTGAAAGCTAACTATGGCTACACCTTC
CASSRLKANYGYTF
>TRBV4-1|TRBJ1-2|.|once
TGCGCCAGCAGCCAGGCCGCCGATGGGGCAGGCTACACCTTC
CASSQAADGAGYTF
>TRBV20-1|TRBJ2-7|TRBD1|.
TGCAGTGCTGACGGACAGGGGGCGAAGAACGAGCAGTACTTC
CSADGQGAKNEQYF
>TRBV5-1|TRBJ2-3|.|few
TGCGCCAGCAGCTTGGAAGGCGGAGTCCCAGATACGCAGTATTTT
CASSLEGGVPDTQYF
>TRBV29-1|TRBJ2-1|TRBD2|few
TGCAGCGGTGGACTAGCGGGGGGTCCTACGGAGCAGTTCTTC
CSGGLAGGPTEQFF
>TRBV12-3/TRBV12-4|TRBJ2-5|.|.
TGTGCCAGCAGTTTAGTTGTGGGCTGGGAGACCCAGTACTTC
CASSLVVGWETQYF
>TRBV5-5|TRBJ2-7|TRBD2|.
TGTGCCAGCAGCCAAGGAAGCGGGGGGACCGACAATGAGCAGTACTTC
CASSQGSGGTDNEQYF
>TRBV7-9|TRBJ1-4|TRBD1|.
TGTGCCAGCAGCCAACGGGACAGGGAGGGGGAAAAACTGTTTTTT
CASSQRDREGEKLFF
>TRBV24-1|TRBJ2-7|.|.
TGTGCCACCAGTGACGACGGGCCCCCCGGGGAGCAGTACTTC
CATSDDGPPGEQYF
>TRBV19|TRBJ1-4|TRBD1|.
TGTGCCAGTAGCCCCCAGGGGGCGCCGGATGAAAAACTGTTTTTT
CASSPQGAPDEKLFF
>TRBV4-1|TRBJ1-1|TRBD1|few
TGCGCCAGCAGCCAGCCGGGACAGGGAGGAACTGAAGCTTTCTTT
CASSQPGQGGTEAFF
>TRBV10-3|TRBJ2-1|.|few
TGTGCCATCAGTGAACCTAGCTCCTACAATGAGCAGTTCTTC
CAISEPSSYNEQFF
>TRBV7-9|TRBJ1-5|.|few
TGTGCCAGCAGCTTAGCGTCCGGCTATAGCAATCAGCCCCAGCATTTT
CASSLASGYSNQPQHF
>TRBV20-1|TRBJ1-6|TRBD1|.
TGCAGTGCTAGTCGGGACAGGAGCTCCTATAATTCACCCCTCCACTTT
CSASRDRSSYNSPLHF
>TRBV7-9|TRBJ2-7|TRBD1|few
TGTGCCAGCAGCGATATCTTCCGGGACAGGGTCTCCTACGAGCAGTACTTC
CASSDIFRDRVSYEQYF
>TRBV6-5|TRBJ2-5|.|.
TGTGCCAGCAGTTTTTCGGCAGGGAAGGGAGAGACCCAGTACTTC
CASSFSAGKGETQYF
>TRBV12-3/TRBV12-4|TRBJ2-3|.|.
TGTGCCAGCACGGGGGGCGGAAAACTGTATTTT
CASTGGGKLYF
>TRBV20-1|TRBJ2-3|TRBD2|.
TGCAGTGCTAGAGCCGGCGGGGGAGTCACAGATACGCAGTATTTT
CSARAGGGVTDTQYF
>TRBV11-2|TRBJ2-4|TRBD2|.
TGTGCCAGCAGCAAAAAGGCGGGGGATAGAAACATTCAGTACTTC
CASSKKAGDRNIQYF
>TRBV7-3|TRBJ2-1|TRBD1|few
TGTGCCAGCAGCGCCAAGGGGGCGCGGGAGCAGTTCTTC
CASSAKGAREQFF
>TRBV6-5|TRBJ1-6|.|few
TGTGCCAGCAGTTACGGCAGCGCACCCACTGATAATTCACCCCTCCACTTT
CASSYGSAPTDNSPLHF
>TRBV5-1|TRBJ2-5|.|.
TGCGCCAGCAGCTTTTCCGGACTACAAGAGACCCAGTACTTC
CASSFSGLQETQYF
>TRBV7-8|TRBJ2-5|.|few
TGTGCCAGCAGCTTAGGGGCAGGGAGAGAGCAGTACTTC
CASSLGAGREQYF
>TRBV4-2|TRBJ2-7|.|few
TGTGCCAGCAGCCAAGATCTTGGCAACTACTACGAGCAGTACTTC
CASSQDLGNYYEQYF
>TRBV7-8|TRBJ1-2|TRBD1|.
TGTGCCAGCAGCTTAGTAGGAGGGGGCGGTGGCTACACCTTC
CASSLVGGGGGYTF
>TRBV18|TRBJ2-5|.|.
TGTGCCAGCTCACCACCCGATGGGGCCGAGACCCAGTACTTC
CASSPPDGAETQYF
>TRBV7-2|TRBJ2-2|TRBD2|.
TGTGCCAGCAGCTTAGAGGGACTAGCGGGGGGGTACACCGGGGAGCTGTTTTTT
CASSLEGLAGGYTGELFF
>TRBV20-1|TRBJ1-1|.|.
TGCAGTGCTACGAACACTGAAGCTTTCTTT
CSATNTEAFF
>TRBV5-6|TRBJ1-2|.|.
TGTGCCAGCAGCTTGGGGGAGTTTTATGGCTACACCTTC
CASSLGEFYGYTF
>TRBV24-1|TRBJ2-3|.|few
TGTGCCACCAGTGAGAATGATAAGTGGGCTAGCCCAGGTACGCAGTATTTT
CATSENDKWASPGTQYF
>TRBV3-1|TRBJ2-1|TRBD2|.
TGTGCCTGCAGCCAGATAGCGGGGGTAGAGCAGTTCTTC
CACSQIAGVEQFF
>TRBV7-2|TRBJ1-2|.|.
TGTGCCAGCAGCTTATCCACCTCATATGGCTACACCTTC
CASSLSTSYGYTF
>TRBV9|TRBJ2-7|.|.
TGTGCCAGCAGCGTAGATCCTAACGAGGGCGAGCAGTACTTC
CASSVDPNEGEQYF
>TRBV28|TRBJ2-7|.|.
TGTGCCAGCAGCCGACCTCAGGGGGGTACCTACGAGCAGTACTTC
CASSRPQGGTYEQYF